This TCR beta chain was sequenced in a study of identical twins. Overall study results and limits: Within beta out-of-frame sequences, the excess sharing observed between twins was weaker. A partial confounding effect on zero-insertion analyses could come from invariant MAIT and iNKT cells.

Only a few counts were recorded for this clonotype. The antigen is not known. Each cDNA held unique molecular identifiers, and template switching gave it a universal primer site. TCRdb analysed the 5' RACE reads with MiXCR anew, one entry per CDR3 protein. In the table there are about 480,000 distinct CDR3 sequences, 12% to 15% of which are singletons. This sample was also put to use in a study of yellow fever vaccine responses in identical twins.

Sequenced material: CD4+ T cells sorted from blood. The TCR was taken from a woman younger than 30 in good health.

CDR3 nucleotides: TGTGCCAGCAGCCAAGGCTTCACGCTGAACACTGAAGCTTTCTTT. Its protein product is CASSQGFTLNTEAFF. This chain uses TRBV3-1 with TRBJ1-1, with no clear D. Germline V gene data show CDR1 as LGHDT and CDR2 as YNNKEL (reference sequence). Trimming took 1 base from V and 0 from J, leaving 9 bases between them. The CDR3 totals 15 residues. The full variable domain, its missing parts supplied by reference TRBV3-1 and TRBJ1-1, is DTAVSQTPKYLVTQMGNDKSIKCEQNLGHDTMYWYKQDSKKFLKIMFSYNNKELIINETVPNRFSPKSPDKAHLNLHINSLELGDSAVYFCASSQGFTLNTEAFFGQGTRLTVV.